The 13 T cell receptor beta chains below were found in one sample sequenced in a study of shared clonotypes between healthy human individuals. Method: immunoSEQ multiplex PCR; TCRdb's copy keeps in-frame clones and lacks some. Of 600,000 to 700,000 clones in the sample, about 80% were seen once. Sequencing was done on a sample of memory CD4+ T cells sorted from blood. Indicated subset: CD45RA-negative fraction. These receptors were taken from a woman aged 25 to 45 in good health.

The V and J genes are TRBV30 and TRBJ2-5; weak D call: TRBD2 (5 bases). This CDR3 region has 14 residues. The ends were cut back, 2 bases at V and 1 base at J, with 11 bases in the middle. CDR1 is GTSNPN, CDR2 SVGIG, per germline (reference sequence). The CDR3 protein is CAWSPHSAQETQYF. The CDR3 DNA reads TGTGCCTGGAGTCCCCATAGCGCCCAAGAGACCCAGTACTTC.

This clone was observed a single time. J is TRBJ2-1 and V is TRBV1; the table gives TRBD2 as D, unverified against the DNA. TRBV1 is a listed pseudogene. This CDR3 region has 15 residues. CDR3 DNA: TGCACCAGCATTCGGACCGCGACGGGGTTCAATGAGCAGTTCTTC. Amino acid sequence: CTSIRTATGFNEQFF.

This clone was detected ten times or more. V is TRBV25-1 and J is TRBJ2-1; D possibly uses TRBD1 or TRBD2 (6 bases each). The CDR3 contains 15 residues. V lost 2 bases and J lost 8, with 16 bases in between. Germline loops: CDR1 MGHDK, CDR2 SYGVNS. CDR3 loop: CASSEVGPRGDEQFF. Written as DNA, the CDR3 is TGTGCCAGCAGTGAAGTCGGGCCAAGGGGGGATGAGCAGTTCTTC.

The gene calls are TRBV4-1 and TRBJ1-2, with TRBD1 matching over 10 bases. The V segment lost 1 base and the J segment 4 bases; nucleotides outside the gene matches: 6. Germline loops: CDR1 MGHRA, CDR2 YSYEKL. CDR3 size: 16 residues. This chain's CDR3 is CASSQGYGTGVYGYTF. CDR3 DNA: TGCGCCAGCAGCCAAGGTTATGGGACAGGGGTCTATGGCTACACCTTC.

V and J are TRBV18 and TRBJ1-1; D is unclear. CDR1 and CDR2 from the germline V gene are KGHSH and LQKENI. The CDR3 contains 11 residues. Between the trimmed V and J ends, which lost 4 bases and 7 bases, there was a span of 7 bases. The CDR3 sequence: CASSLEGEAFF. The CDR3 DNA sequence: TGTGCCAGCTCACTGGAGGGTGAAGCTTTCTTT.

The CDR3 here is CASSGAGSGRYEQYF. The CDR3 nucleotides read TGTGCCAGCAGCGGGGCGGGTAGCGGACGCTACGAGCAGTACTTC. The chain couples TRBV7-2 to TRBJ2-7; D is possibly TRBD2 (6 bases). The CDR3 contains 15 residues. V was trimmed by 5 bases and J by 3 bases, leaving 17 bases between them. Germline CDR1 SGHTA, CDR2 FQGNSA.

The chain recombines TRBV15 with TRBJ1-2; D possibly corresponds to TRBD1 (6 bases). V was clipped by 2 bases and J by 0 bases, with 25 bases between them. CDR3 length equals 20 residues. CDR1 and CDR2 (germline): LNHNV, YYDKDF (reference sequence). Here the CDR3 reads CATSRLGGRPDKYANYGYTF. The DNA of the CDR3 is TGTGCCACCAGCAGATTAGGGGGTCGACCGGACAAATACGCTAACTATGGCTACACCTTC.

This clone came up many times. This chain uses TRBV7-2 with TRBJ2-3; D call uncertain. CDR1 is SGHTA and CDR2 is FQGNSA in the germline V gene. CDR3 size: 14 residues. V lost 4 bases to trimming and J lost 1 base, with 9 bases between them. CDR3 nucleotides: TGTGCCAGCAGCTCTTACTTGGGCACAGATACGCAGTATTTT. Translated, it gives CASSSYLGTDTQYF.

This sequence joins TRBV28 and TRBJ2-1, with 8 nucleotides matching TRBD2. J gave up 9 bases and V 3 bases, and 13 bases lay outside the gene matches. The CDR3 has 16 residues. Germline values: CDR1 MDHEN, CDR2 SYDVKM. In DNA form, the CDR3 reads TGTGCCAGCAGTTTCTTTTCTTTGGAGCGGGAGATTGAGCAGTTCTTC. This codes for CASSFFSLEREIEQFF.

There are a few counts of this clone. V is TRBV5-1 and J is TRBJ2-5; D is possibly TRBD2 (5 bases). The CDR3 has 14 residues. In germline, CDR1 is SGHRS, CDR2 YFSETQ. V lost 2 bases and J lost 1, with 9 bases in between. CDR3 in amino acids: CASSLSGTQETQYF. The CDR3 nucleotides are TGCGCCAGCAGCTTAAGCGGAACCCAAGAGACCCAGTACTTC.

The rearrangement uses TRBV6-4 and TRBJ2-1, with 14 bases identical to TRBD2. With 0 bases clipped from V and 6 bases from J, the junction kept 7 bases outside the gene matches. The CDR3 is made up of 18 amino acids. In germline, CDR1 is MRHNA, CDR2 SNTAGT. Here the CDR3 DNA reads TGTGCCAGCAGTGACTCTGGGACTAGCGGGAGCGGGGTCAATGAGCAGTTCTTC. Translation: CASSDSGTSGSGVNEQFF.

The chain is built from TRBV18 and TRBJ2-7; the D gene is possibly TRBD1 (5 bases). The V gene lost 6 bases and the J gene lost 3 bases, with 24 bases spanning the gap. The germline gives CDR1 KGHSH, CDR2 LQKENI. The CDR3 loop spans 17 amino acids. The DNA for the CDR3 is TGTGCCAGCTCTCTACAGGAAGTCGGAAGCCGATTCTACGAGCAGTACTTC. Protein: CASSLQEVGSRFYEQYF. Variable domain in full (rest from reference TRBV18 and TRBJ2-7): NAGVMQNPRHLVRRRGQEARLRCSPMKGHSHVYWYRQLPEEGLKFMVYLQKENIIDESGMPKERFSAEFPKEGPSILRIQQVVRGDSAAYFCASSLQEVGSRFYEQYFGPGTRLTVT.

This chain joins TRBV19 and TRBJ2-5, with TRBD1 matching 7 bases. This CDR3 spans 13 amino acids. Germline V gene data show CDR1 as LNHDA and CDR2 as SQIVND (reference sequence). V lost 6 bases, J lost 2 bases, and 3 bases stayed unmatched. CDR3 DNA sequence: TGTGCCAGTAGACCGGGACAGCAAGAGACCCAGTACTTC. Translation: CASRPGQQETQYF.